The next 10 T cell receptor beta chains were all read from a single sample in a study of T cells in Graves' hyperthyroidism and ophthalmopathy. RNA transcripts gave rise to amplified TCR beta CDR3 regions. First-round RT-PCR targeting the TCR CDR3 was performed with the HTBI primer set. TCRdb itself ran the multiplex PCR reads through MiXCR, one entry per CDR3 protein. The sample has fewer than 350,000 distinct CDR3 sequences; around 15% are singletons. The sequenced sample was blood. These receptors all come from a woman aged 45-65 years with Graves' hyperthyroidism that later progressed to Graves' ophthalmopathy.

This clonotype was recorded many times. J is TRBJ2-1 and V is TRBV29-1, with 7 positions matching TRBD2. Germline V gene data show CDR1 as SQVTM and CDR2 as ANQGSEA. Germline trimming cut 1 base from V and 2 bases from J; bases unmatched to any gene: 8. The CDR3 has 16 residues. The CDR3 loop is CSVEAAVTSAYNEQFF. The CDR3 DNA reads as TGCAGCGTTGAAGCCGCCGTTACTAGCGCCTACAATGAGCAGTTCTTC.

At least ten counts were recorded for this clonotype. The J gene is TRBJ1-1, the V gene TRBV18; 7 bases map to TRBD1. CDR1 is KGHSH and CDR2 is LQKENI in the germline V gene. The V segment lost 8 bases and the J segment 3 bases; nucleotides outside the gene matches: 9. The CDR3 is 14 residues long. CDR3 coding DNA: TGTGCCAGCCTACGAGGCACAGGGGACACTGAAGCTTTCTTT. Its translation: CASLRGTGDTEAFF.

This clonotype has a count of ten or more. The chain carries TRBV27 and TRBJ1-1, with 8 bases matching TRBD1. V was clipped by 7 bases and J by 6 bases; unmatched bases: 16. The CDR3 extends over 16 amino acids. The V gene's germline CDR1 is MNHEY and CDR2 SMNVEV (reference sequence). The CDR3 protein is CASTGQGDPLGAEAFF. The CDR3 bases are TGTGCCAGCACCGGACAGGGAGATCCCCTAGGCGCTGAAGCTTTCTTT.

This clonotype was seen ten or more times. The chain links TRBV7-2 to TRBJ2-7, with 13 nucleotides matching TRBD2. The CDR3 consists of 15 residues. V was pared by 5 bases and J by 4 bases, with 5 bases of the junction left unmatched. Looked up from germline, CDR1 is SGHTA and CDR2 is FQGNSA. In nucleotides, the CDR3 is TGTGCCAGCAGCCGGACTAGCGGGAGTTTTTACGAGCAGTACTTC. Translation gives CASSRTSGSFYEQYF.

About this clonotype: Just one base apart from a much larger clone, this may be a read error. The CDR3 does not end in the conserved phenylalanine or tryptophan, so this is likely a read error. CDR3 sequence: CASTLYPTEAFL. CDR3 nucleotides: TGTGCCAGCACCCTTTACCCAACTGAAGCTTTCCTT. V and J are TRBV2 and TRBJ1-1; D gene uncertain. Germline V gives CDR1 SNHLY, CDR2 FYNNEI. This CDR3 spans 12 amino acids. V was clipped by 7 bases and J by 5 bases, with 11 bases between them.

V and J are TRBV10-2 and TRBJ2-1; 14 nucleotides align to TRBD2. V lost 2 bases and J lost 10; bases outside the gene matches: 7. The CDR3 consists of 16 residues. CDR1 WSHSY and CDR2 SAAADI come from the germline V gene. CDR3 bases: TGCGCCAGCAGTGAGCCAGGGACTAGCGGGAGATGGGAGCAGTTCTTC. Its protein is CASSEPGTSGRWEQFF.

This clonotype was seen repeatedly, ten times or more. This rearrangement joins TRBV27 to TRBJ2-7; tentative D call: TRBD1 (6 bases). Germline loops: CDR1 MNHEY, CDR2 SMNVEV (reference sequence). This CDR3 spans 15 amino acids. V lost 2 bases to trimming and J lost 4 bases, with 15 bases between them. The CDR3 loop reads CASSLMSAGAYEQYF. CDR3 nucleotides: TGTGCCAGCAGTTTAATGTCGGCAGGGGCTTACGAGCAGTACTTC.

The genes are TRBV4-2 and TRBJ2-7; 7 bases map to TRBD1. The CDR3 is 15 residues long. CDR1 is LGHNA, CDR2 YNFKEQ, per germline. V gave up 0 bases and J gave up 3 bases; unmatched junction bases: 5. The CDR3 nucleotides are TGTGCCAGCAGCCAAGACCCGGGACAGATCTACGAGCAGTACTTC. This encodes CASSQDPGQIYEQYF.

This clonotype was counted between two and nine times. At one end, the junction sequence differs from germline, possibly due to a read error. This chain uses TRBV7-9 with TRBJ2-2, with TRBD2 identical over 9 bases. The CDR3 loop spans 13 amino acids. Germline V gene sequence: CDR1 SEHNR, CDR2 FQNEAQ (reference sequence). DNA for the CDR3: TGTGCCAGCACCTTCGGGGAGTTAGCGGGAGCTTATTTT. Protein sequence: CASTFGELAGAYF.

A few counts support this clonotype. The chain uses TRBV5-6 and TRBJ2-4; 9 nucleotides line up with TRBD2. Germline V gene lookup returns CDR1 SGHDT and CDR2 YYEEEE. The CDR3 runs to 13 residues. V dropped 3 bases and J dropped 5; count of bases not matched to a gene: 0. This chain's CDR3 is CASSWTSENIQYF. The CDR3 nucleotides read TGTGCCAGCAGCTGGACTAGCGAAAACATTCAGTACTTC.